This T cell receptor (beta chain) is drawn from a study of Tregs in tolerant kidney transplant recipients. TCRdb's copy holds only in-frame clones and misses some; the assay was immunoSEQ multiplex PCR. The table shows about 110,000 clones, with 90% occurring only once. The germline V gene encodes CDR1 SGHNT and CDR2 YYREEE (reference sequence). J lost 1 base, V lost 4 bases, and 9 bases had no gene match. The CDR3 contains 17 residues. This clonotype originated in a human donor who received a combined kidney and bone marrow transplant. The sequences come from CD4+ T cells from blood, collected before the transplant. This chain uses TRBV5-4 with TRBJ1-1; 11 nucleotides match TRBD1. The DNA of the CDR3 is TGTGCCAGCAGCCTCGGGACAGGGGGGTATCGGAACACTGAAGCTTTCTTT. It yields the protein CASSLGTGGYRNTEAFF.